This T cell receptor (beta chain) came from a study of shared clonotypes between healthy human individuals. Study results and caveats: Non-shared clonotypes had lower generation probabilities than clonotypes shared by all four sorted-subset donors.

The test was conducted at deep level. Per the study methods: ImmunoSEQ yielded junction-only sequences lacking quality scores, so filtering differed. Clones were read by immunoSEQ multiplex PCR, and TCRdb kept only the in-frame ones, dropping some. The V and J calls and clone size are taken from that table; D and trimming were inferred from the DNA. The sample consists of a few hundred thousand clones, about 74% of them appearing once. CDR3 size: 12 residues. V trimming: 0 bases; J trimming: 15 bases; junction bases outside the gene matches: 8. Germline V CDR1 and CDR2: SQVTM, ANQGSEA. Notes on this clone: The antigen remains undetermined.

Donation came from healthy HIV-negative adults that had no recent acute infections or vaccinations. What was sequenced was memory CD4+ T cells sorted from blood. Subset defined: CD45RA-negative fraction. The clonotype originates from a man in his thirties or forties in good health. The chain couples TRBV29-1 to TRBJ2-1; 7 positions agree with TRBD2. CDR3 amino acids: CSVEDRRDYLFF. Here the CDR3 DNA reads TGCAGCGTTGAAGATCGCCGGGACTACTTGTTCTTC.